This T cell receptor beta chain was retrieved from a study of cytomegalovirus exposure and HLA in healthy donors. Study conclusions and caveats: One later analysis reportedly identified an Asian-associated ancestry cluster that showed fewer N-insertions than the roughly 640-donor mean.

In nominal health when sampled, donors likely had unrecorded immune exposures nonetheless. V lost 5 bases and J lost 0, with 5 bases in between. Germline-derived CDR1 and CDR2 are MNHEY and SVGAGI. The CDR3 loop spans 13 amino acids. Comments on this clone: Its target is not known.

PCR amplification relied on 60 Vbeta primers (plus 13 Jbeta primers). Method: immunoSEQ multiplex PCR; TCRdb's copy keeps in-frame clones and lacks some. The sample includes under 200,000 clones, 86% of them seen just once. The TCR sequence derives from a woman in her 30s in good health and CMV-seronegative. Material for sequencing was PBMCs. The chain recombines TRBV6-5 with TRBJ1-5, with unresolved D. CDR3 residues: CASSPYSNQPQHF. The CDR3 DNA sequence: TGTGCCAGCAGTCCTTATAGCAATCAGCCCCAGCATTTT.